This TCR beta chain was sequenced for a study of cytomegalovirus exposure and HLA in healthy donors. Overall study results and limits: Some TCR beta chains (164 of them) were listed as cytomegalovirus-associated. In most subjects, TCR beta sequences reportedly gave accurate predictions of HLA-A and HLA-B alleles. By HLA locus, TCR association rates varied in a later analysis, with DRB1 showing the most and HLA-C the fewest.

Everyone who donated was a healthy bone marrow donor. Vbeta (60) and Jbeta (13) primers were used in the PCR. Libraries were prepared by immunoSEQ multiplex PCR; TCRdb keeps only in-frame clonotypes and omits some of them. The sample consists of tens of thousands of clones, about 75% of them appearing once. This CDR3 contains 15 residues. The germline V and J ends were trimmed by 4 bases and 3 bases, with 13 bases remaining between them. CDR1 MNHNS and CDR2 SASEGT come from the germline V gene. This clone has just a few counts. Its antigen is undetermined. This sequence was found in a man aged 25 to 45 in good health and CMV-seropositive. The V gene is TRBV6-1, the J gene TRBJ2-1; D perhaps matches TRBD1 (5 bases). Sequenced: PBMCs. The CDR3 here is CASSALVDNYNEQFF. CDR3 coding DNA: TGTGCCAGCAGTGCGCTAGTGGACAACTACAATGAGCAGTTCTTC.